A selection of T cell receptor beta chains follows, all from one sample in a study of T-cell reconstitution after alpha-beta-depleted transplantation in children. In TCRdb, the PCR reads were re-called with MiXCR into one record per CDR3 protein. The data hold about 610,000 distinct CDR3 sequences, with approximately 10% observed a single time. Material: PBMCs from the stem cell graft donor, obtained from the stem cell graft. The receptors shown here come from a human donor who donated a stem cell graft to a child with acute myeloid leukemia. Both conserved end residues are part of each CDR3. A D gene is named only where the DNA matches it firmly. Expanded clones are given a class, and other clones once, few, many or no size at all.

cdr3_nt	cdr3_aa	v_call	j_call	d_call	clone_size
TGTGCCAGCAGCCCCTGGGGTCTGGGACTGGGGTCCGACAATGAGCAGTTCTTC	CASSPWGLGLGSDNEQFF	TRBV7-3	TRBJ2-1	-	-
TGTGCCAGCAGTTACGCAGGGGGCGTCACTGAAGCTTTCTTT	CASSYAGGVTEAFF	TRBV6-5	TRBJ1-1	TRBD1	many
TGTGCCAGCAGGGGACGGGGGCGGTCGGTCAATGAGCAGTTCTTC	CASRGRGRSVNEQFF	TRBV6-1	TRBJ2-1	-	-
TGTGCCAGCAGTGTTCTGGGGACGGACTCCTACGAGCAGTACTTC	CASSVLGTDSYEQYF	TRBV25-1	TRBJ2-7	-	few
TGTGCCACCAGCCTTACCAACGGGGGGGCTGGAAACACCATATATTTT	CATSLTNGGAGNTIYF	TRBV15	TRBJ1-3	-	few
TGCAGCTCAGGGGCAGGGTTAGCGACTGAAGCTTTCTTT	CSSGAGLATEAFF	TRBV29-1	TRBJ1-1	-	-
TGTGCCAGCAGTTACTCGAGGGGACAGGGATTCTATGGCTACACCTTC	CASSYSRGQGFYGYTF	TRBV6-5	TRBJ1-2	TRBD1	-
TGTGCCAGCAGTTACTCCATATCGGGGAACACTGAAGCTTTCTTT	CASSYSISGNTEAFF	TRBV6-5	TRBJ1-1	-	many
TGTGCCAGCTTCCCATTCCCCGGGGTAGCGGGAGCCGGGGAGCTGTTTTTT	CASFPFPGVAGAGELFF	TRBV28	TRBJ2-2	TRBD2	many
TGCAGTGCTGGGAGTGGTCCTAGCTTCTCAGGGGAGACCCAGTACTTC	CSAGSGPSFSGETQYF	TRBV20-1	TRBJ2-5	-	many
TGCAGTGCTGGGACAGGGAAGGGCTACGAGCAGTACTTC	CSAGTGKGYEQYF	TRBV20-1	TRBJ2-7	TRBD1	few
TGCAGTGCCAGACTAGCGGGAGTACGGAACGAGCAGTACTTC	CSARLAGVRNEQYF	TRBV20-1	TRBJ2-7	TRBD2	many
TGTGCCATCAGTGATCCGGATACGCAGTATTTT	CAISDPDTQYF	TRBV10-3	TRBJ2-3	-	-
TGTGCCAGCATGCTAGGGGAGACCCAGTACTTC	CASMLGETQYF	TRBV2	TRBJ2-5	-	-
TGTGCCATCAGCCAGGGAGGGTTCGAAGCTTTCTTT	CAISQGGFEAFF	TRBV10-3	TRBJ1-1	-	many
TGCAGCGTTGGAAGGACCGTGAACTATGGCTACACCTTC	CSVGRTVNYGYTF	TRBV29-1	TRBJ1-2	-	-
TGCAGTGCTAGAGATAAGGCGAGGCAGGGGGCGGGTGAAGCTTTCTTT	CSARDKARQGAGEAFF	TRBV20-1	TRBJ1-1	TRBD1	-
TGCAGTGCTAGCCCCGGGACTACTGAGCAGTTCTTC	CSASPGTTEQFF	TRBV20-1	TRBJ2-1	TRBD2	-
TGTGCCAGCAGTCAACGACAGGGCGGCTTATCGTATGGGGCCAACGTCCTGACTTTC	CASSQRQGGLSYGANVLTF	TRBV6-2/TRBV6-3	TRBJ2-6	TRBD1	few
TGTGCCAGCAGCGTCGGGGCAGCGACCCGTAACGAGCAGTACTTC	CASSVGAATRNEQYF	TRBV9	TRBJ2-7	-	few
TGTGCCAGCAGTTACCGCGGGGCTAGCTCCTACGAGCAGTACTTC	CASSYRGASSYEQYF	TRBV27	TRBJ2-7	-	-
TGTGCCAGCAGCCAAGCAGAAGGGGGCGTCTCACCCCTCCACTTT	CASSQAEGGVSPLHF	TRBV4-2	TRBJ1-6	TRBD1	few
TGCAGCGTTGAAGACAACCCCGAATATGGCTACACCTTC	CSVEDNPEYGYTF	TRBV29-1	TRBJ1-2	-	-
TGCAGTGCCCAGGGACTAGCGGGGCTCTCCTACGAGCAGTACTTC	CSAQGLAGLSYEQYF	TRBV20-1	TRBJ2-7	TRBD2	many
TGTGCCAGCAGGCTCCAGAATGAGCAGTTCTTC	CASRLQNEQFF	TRBV6-6	TRBJ2-1	-	many
TGTGCCAGCAGCGGGACAGGGGGGAACTATGGCTACACCTTC	CASSGTGGNYGYTF	TRBV12-3/TRBV12-4	TRBJ1-2	TRBD1	many
TGCAGCGCAGGACAGGGCCTAAACTATGGCTACACCTTC	CSAGQGLNYGYTF	TRBV29-1	TRBJ1-2	TRBD1	few
TGTGCCAGCAGCTTACCAGGAATGACCGGGGAGCTGTTTTTT	CASSLPGMTGELFF	TRBV7-9	TRBJ2-2	-	-
TGCGCCAGCAGCTTAGGAGGAGGGAGGAAGACTGAAGCTTTCTTT	CASSLGGGRKTEAFF	TRBV5-1	TRBJ1-1	-	few
TGTGCCAGCAGAGGGCTAGCGGGAGCTGGTACGCAGTATTTT	CASRGLAGAGTQYF	TRBV12-3/TRBV12-4	TRBJ2-3	TRBD2	few
TGTGCCAGCAGTCCCACCGTTTTGTTGCCCGATGAGCAGTTCTTC	CASSPTVLLPDEQFF	TRBV11-1	TRBJ2-1	-	-
TGCAGTGCTAGACTTACTAGCGGGAGCTCCTACAATGAGCAGTTCTTC	CSARLTSGSSYNEQFF	TRBV20-1	TRBJ2-1	TRBD2	many
TGTGCCAGCAGCTTAGAGGGGAGCAGCCTTACTGAAGCTTTCTTT	CASSLEGSSLTEAFF	TRBV7-2	TRBJ1-1	-	-
TGTGCCAGCCTCCTAGAGAGCTCTGGGGCCAACGTCCTGACTTTC	CASLLESSGANVLTF	TRBV7-9	TRBJ2-6	-	few
TGTGCCTGGGCGGGAGGGATCACCGGGGAGCTGTTTTTT	CAWAGGITGELFF	TRBV12-3/TRBV12-4	TRBJ2-2	TRBD2	-
TGTGCCAGCAGTTACCGTAATGTGGGGGGGATCAATGAGCAGTTCTTC	CASSYRNVGGINEQFF	TRBV6-5	TRBJ2-1	TRBD2	few
TGTGCCAGCAGATCCGACAGGGTCACTGAAGCTTTCTTT	CASRSDRVTEAFF	TRBV6-1	TRBJ1-1	TRBD1	-
TGCGCCAGCAGCCTGAACCTAGCGGGTACCCATGAGCAGTTCTTC	CASSLNLAGTHEQFF	TRBV4-3	TRBJ2-1	TRBD2	few
TGTGCCAGCTCACCGAAGGCAGATACGCAGTATTTT	CASSPKADTQYF	TRBV18	TRBJ2-3	-	many
TGTGCCAGCAGTTACTCGAAGGCGACTCCCCGGCAGTTCTTC	CASSYSKATPRQFF	TRBV6-2/TRBV6-3	TRBJ2-1	-	many
TGTGCCAGCAGCTCCAACAGGCGCGGCTACGAGCAGTACTTC	CASSSNRRGYEQYF	TRBV7-2	TRBJ2-7	-	-
TGCAGTGCCTCCGGCAGGGAGACCCAGTACTTC	CSASGRETQYF	TRBV20-1	TRBJ2-5	-	few
TGTGCCAGCAGTGAAACGGCGGGAGGCGCCAACAATGAGCAGTTCTTC	CASSETAGGANNEQFF	TRBV6-4	TRBJ2-1	TRBD2	many
TGTGCCAGCAGTTACTCCACCCGGGGTGCGGGAGGGGACAATGAGCAGTTCTTC	CASSYSTRGAGGDNEQFF	TRBV6-5	TRBJ2-1	TRBD2	-
TGTGCCAGCAGCTTATTGGGCGGGAGGGCGTCAGATACGCAGTATTTT	CASSLLGGRASDTQYF	TRBV7-3	TRBJ2-3	TRBD2	-
TGTGCCAGCAGTTACGAGACGGGAGGGAGCGTGGATACGCAGTATTTT	CASSYETGGSVDTQYF	TRBV6-5	TRBJ2-3	TRBD2	many
TGTGCCAGCACCCAAGTAGGGGGGGGAGAGACCCAGTACTTC	CASTQVGGGETQYF	TRBV28	TRBJ2-5	-	-
TGTGCCAGCACCAACAGGGTTTCCAATGAGCAGTTCTTC	CASTNRVSNEQFF	TRBV7-3	TRBJ2-1	-	few
TGTGCCAGCAGCCCTGTGGCGGGAGGGGGCACAGATACGCAGTATTTT	CASSPVAGGGTDTQYF	TRBV7-2	TRBJ2-3	TRBD2	many
TGTGCCAGCACCTCCCTCCCAGCAGGAGGATCACCCCTCCACTTT	CASTSLPAGGSPLHF	TRBV12-3/TRBV12-4	TRBJ1-6	-	few